This TCR beta chain comes out of a study of blood T cell repertoires in COVID-19. Study-wide context: Sources were T cells, B-cell-depleted T cells, or PBMCs; the material itself was cDNA or gDNA.

The CDR3 is 15 residues long. Trimming took 4 bases from V and 6 from J, leaving 17 bases between them. The germline gives CDR1 SGHRS, CDR2 YFSETQ. Cohorts were determined from participant-reported clinical history. The study counted Cohort 3 donors as recovered given two negative PCRs, clearance, or symptom resolution. Clones were sequenced by immunoSEQ multiplex PCR, and TCRdb holds only the in-frame ones, with some missing. Here the sample spans roughly 330,000 clones, more than 75% being singletons. Material for sequencing was PBMCs or T cells enriched from blood (not recorded which). This TCR derives from a woman aged 30 to 39 who had recovered from COVID-19. This chain connects TRBV5-1 to TRBJ1-5; a possible D gene is TRBD1 (5 bases). This CDR3 reads CASSTMGTDGQPQHF. CDR3 DNA: TGCGCCAGCAGCACGATGGGGACTGATGGTCAGCCCCAGCATTTT.